This TCR beta chain appears in the sequencing data of a study of human thymus T cells. Thymus specimens were resections from corrective heart surgery. Infants, healthy and Finnish, who were having corrective surgery for congenital heart defects served as donors. Study-level points and caveats: Thymic repertoires from unrelated individuals overlapped highly, related research reported. What appeared biased in thymic and blood repertoires was the usage of V and J genes.

CDR1 and CDR2 from the germline V gene are SNHLY and FYNNEI. This CDR3 contains 11 residues. With 6 bases clipped from V and 11 bases from J, the junction kept 1 base outside the gene matches. Generated by immunoSEQ multiplex PCR, the TCRdb table keeps only in-frame clones and is missing some. The sample holds about 78,000 clones; just over 95% are singletons and the top ten take 0.031%. To note about this clone: Its antigen is undetermined.

The sample consisted of thymus tissue. The TCR was taken from a boy younger than two with a congenital heart defect but otherwise immunologically healthy. The chain has TRBV2 and TRBJ1-4, with 9 bases that match TRBD1. CDR3 DNA: TGTGCCAGCAGGGGGACAGGGAAACTGTTTTTT. Its translation is CASRGTGKLFF. Full variable domain (remainder filled in from reference TRBV2 and TRBJ1-4): EPEVTQTPSHQVTQMGQEVILRCVPISNHLYFYWYRQILGQKVEFLVSFYNNEISEKSEIFDDQFSVERPDGSNFTLKIRSTKLEDSAMYFCASRGTGKLFFGSGTQLSVL.